This T cell receptor beta chain was sequenced for a study of blood T cell repertoires in COVID-19. This table comes from immunoSEQ multiplex PCR, and its TCRdb copy is limited to in-frame clones, with some not included. The sample carries 130,000 to 150,000 clones, 88% recorded once. In regard to this clone: A read error may account for a junction end that differs from germline.

CDR1 is SGHNT, CDR2 YENEEA, per germline. CDR3 length equals 13 residues. The origin of this receptor is a man aged 65 to 79 with acute or convalescent COVID-19. The sequencing input was peripheral blood. V and J are TRBV11-3 and TRBJ2-7; 9 bases agree with TRBD1. The CDR3 nucleotides read TGTGCCAGCAGCTTACCCGGGACAGGGTCTCAGCACTTC. Translated, it gives CASSLPGTGSQHF.